Presented here are 17 T cell receptor beta chains from one specimen sequenced in a study of blood T cells in healthy people across ages (dated by TCRdb to the mid-2010s). Libraries were made using 5' RACE. Sequencing was carried out with an Illumina HiSeq 2500. The second PCR ran for about 6 to 12 cycles and used a J-beta primer mix along with a sample-barcoded 5' primer. Starting from the raw public reads, TCRdb applied fastp trimming at Q25, assembled clones with MiXCR and retained in-frame beta chains. Identical CDR3 proteins give one entry, which carries the most common genes and DNA. The sample contains about 620,000 distinct CDR3 sequences, around 21% of them found a single time. The ten biggest clones cover under 4% of the sample. Sequenced material: blood. All receptors derive from a man aged 70 or older in good health.

This clonotype was seen many times. The chain employs TRBV20-1 and TRBJ2-3, with TRBD1 matching over 7 bases. With V trimmed by 1 base and J by 10 bases, 5 bases remained unmatched. The CDR3 runs to 12 residues. Per germline, CDR1 DFQATT and CDR2 SNEGSKA (reference sequence). The CDR3 DNA is TGCAGTGCTAGAGGGCAGGGGGTCGCGCAGTATTTT. Its protein product is CSARGQGVAQYF.

A note on this clonotype: An end of the junction does not agree with germline; a read error may underlie this. The rearrangement uses TRBV10-3 and TRBJ2-2; 8 bases are a match to TRBD1. The CDR3 runs to 15 residues. CDR1 ENHRY and CDR2 SYGVKD come from the germline V gene. CDR3 region: CAISDTGGNAGELFF. In DNA, the CDR3 is TGTGCCATCAGTGATACAGGGGGGAACGCCGGGGAGCTGTTTTTT.

This clonotype turned up a few times. The J gene is TRBJ2-2, the V gene TRBV7-3; the D gene is possibly TRBD2 (5 bases). Trimming removed 0 bases from V and 6 bases from J, with 8 bases in between. This CDR3 is built from 14 residues. Per germline, CDR1 SGHTA and CDR2 FQGTGA. The CDR3 region is CASSLTAGAGELFF. The DNA for the CDR3 is TGTGCCAGCAGCTTAACGGCCGGGGCCGGGGAGCTGTTTTTT.

This clonotype was seen only a few times. This sequence joins TRBV5-1 and TRBJ2-1; D is possibly TRBD1 (5 bases). The germline V and J ends were trimmed by 0 bases and 7 bases, with 8 bases remaining between them. CDR3 length: 13 amino acids. The germline CDR1 and CDR2 sequences are SGHRS and YFSETQ. As DNA, the CDR3 is TGCGCCAGCAGCTTGGCGGACACAAATGAGCAGTTCTTC. Its translation: CASSLADTNEQFF.

The chain couples TRBV4-1 to TRBJ2-4; 7 bases map to TRBD1. Germline CDR1 and CDR2: MGHRA and YSYEKL. The V gene end was trimmed by 0 bases and the J gene end by 0 bases; junction bases not matched to a gene: 8. The CDR3 runs 18 residues. CDR3 amino acids: CASSQEPTGALAKNIQYF. Written as DNA, the CDR3 is TGCGCCAGCAGCCAAGAACCTACAGGGGCCCTAGCCAAAAACATTCAGTACTTC.

This clonotype was picked up a small number of times. This chain links TRBV3-1 with TRBJ2-5; D gene unclear. The CDR3 runs to 13 residues. CDR1 is LGHDT, CDR2 YNNKEL, per germline (reference sequence). The ends were cut back, 3 bases at V and 5 bases at J, with 10 bases in the middle. CDR3 sequence: CASSQTPTETQYF. CDR3 sequence (DNA): TGTGCCAGCAGCCAGACTCCCACGGAGACCCAGTACTTC.

This clonotype was detected only a few times. This sequence joins TRBV20-1 and TRBJ2-1; either TRBD1 or TRBD2 may supply D (7 bases each). The V end was cut by 5 bases, the J end by 7 bases, with 12 bases between. Germline V CDR1 and CDR2: DFQATT, SNEGSKA (reference sequence). CDR3 length: 12 amino acids. As DNA, the CDR3 is TGCAGTGCTCGGCAGGGGGGGAATGAGCAGTTCTTC. It translates to CSARQGGNEQFF.

This clonotype has only a few counts. The rearrangement joins TRBV28 to TRBJ2-7; D not resolved. Germline lookup yields CDR1 MDHEN and CDR2 SYDVKM. V was pared by 7 bases and J by 0 bases, with 10 bases between. The CDR3 is 13 residues long. The CDR3 here is CASIAGPSYEQYF. DNA of the CDR3: TGTGCCAGCATAGCAGGACCCTCCTACGAGCAGTACTTC. The complete variable domain, with remaining parts taken from reference TRBV28 and TRBJ2-7, reads DVKVTQSSRYLVKRTGEKVFLECVQDMDHENMFWYRQDPGLGLRLIYFSYDVKMKEKGDIPEGYSVSREKKERFSLILESASTNQTSMYLCASIAGPSYEQYFGPGTRLTVT.

The genes are TRBV28 and TRBJ2-7, with D perhaps matching TRBD2 (7 bases). Trimming stripped 5 bases from V and 7 bases from J, with 24 bases between. The length of the CDR3 is 16 residues. Germline lookup yields CDR1 MDHEN and CDR2 SYDVKM. This chain's CDR3 is CASSPLTGTTTREQYF. DNA of the CDR3: TGTGCCAGCAGTCCCTTAACAGGGACTACTACTAGGGAGCAGTACTTC.

The CDR3 DNA reads as TGCGCCAGCAGCGGCCGGGACAGGGGGCTTGTATATGGGGAGAACACTGAAGCTTTCTTT. As protein: CASSGRDRGLVYGENTEAFF. The chain joins TRBV5-1 to TRBJ1-1, with 12 bases matching TRBD1. V lost 4 bases to trimming and J lost 1 base; unmatched junction nucleotides: 17. Germline V gene sequence: CDR1 SGHRS, CDR2 YFSETQ. This CDR3 has 20 residues.

V usage is TRBV27 and J usage is TRBJ1-4, with D possibly being TRBD1 (5 bases). V was cut by 5 bases and J by 3 bases, with 16 bases left in between. CDR1 and CDR2 from the germline V gene are MNHEY and SMNVEV (reference sequence). This CDR3 comprises 16 residues. CDR3 protein: CASSPRSGASNEKLFF. DNA for the CDR3: TGTGCCAGCAGTCCCCGGAGTGGGGCCTCTAATGAAAAACTGTTTTTT.

A few counts support this clonotype. The genes are TRBV7-2 and TRBJ1-4; D is possibly TRBD1 (6 bases). Germline V gene data show CDR1 as SGHTA and CDR2 as FQGNSA. This CDR3 region has 14 residues. Trimming cost V 1 base and J 7 bases, with 10 bases left between them. The CDR3 sequence: CASSLGTGREKLFF. The CDR3 DNA follows: TGTGCCAGCAGCTTAGGAACAGGGCGTGAAAAACTGTTTTTT.

This clonotype was found many times. This chain uses TRBV12-3 or TRBV12-4 with TRBJ2-7, with D hard to call. The CDR3 loop spans 13 amino acids. V gave up 6 bases and J gave up 2 bases, with 11 bases separating them. The CDR3 here is CASSYVQAYEQYF. The CDR3 DNA follows: TGTGCCAGCAGCTACGTGCAGGCCTACGAGCAGTACTTC.

The chain recombines TRBV4-3 with TRBJ2-1, with D perhaps being TRBD1 or TRBD2 (5 bases each). The tail of the sequence fits TRBJ2-5 better, so the J call may be wrong. The CDR3 length is 14 residues. Per the germline V gene, CDR1 is LGHNA and CDR2 is YSLEER. In nucleotides, the CDR3 is TGCGCCAGCAGCCAAGATCAGGGCCGGGGGACCCAGTACTTC. Amino acid sequence: CASSQDQGRGTQYF.

This clonotype came up a few times. The CDR3 coding sequence is TGTGCCAGCAGTAGCGGGAACTCCTACGAGCAGTACTTC. Its protein is CASSSGNSYEQYF. The chain has TRBV13 and TRBJ2-5; 8 bases agree with TRBD2. The assigned J gene may be wrong: the sequence end matches TRBJ2-7 better. From germline, CDR1 is PRHDT and CDR2 FYEKMQ (reference sequence). The CDR3 loop spans 13 amino acids.

V is TRBV28 and J is TRBJ2-7, with a possible D match to TRBD1 (7 bases). V was cut by 3 bases and J by 7 bases, with 16 bases left in between. The length of the CDR3 is 14 residues. Germline V CDR1 and CDR2: MDHEN, SYDVKM. The CDR3 is CASSFLWQGGEQYF. CDR3 bases: TGTGCCAGCAGTTTTCTCTGGCAGGGGGGTGAGCAGTACTTC.

The sample holds a few counts of this clonotype. The V gene is TRBV2, the J gene TRBJ2-7, with D possibly matching TRBD2 (5 bases). This CDR3 is built from 13 residues. Germline CDR1 and CDR2: SNHLY and FYNNEI. V lost 6 bases, J lost 6 bases, and 15 bases lay in between. The CDR3 sequence is CASRPAGGSEQYF. The DNA for the CDR3 is TGTGCCAGCAGACCGGCCGGTGGGAGCGAGCAGTACTTC.